The T cell receptor beta chain described here comes from a study of blood T cells in healthy people across ages. The CDR3 totals 11 residues. CDR1 is MNHEY, CDR2 SVGEGT, per germline. The ends were cut back, 0 bases at V and 10 bases at J, with 7 bases in the middle. Study-level results: Investigators viewed diversity estimates from one million T cells as underestimates, the study reported.

Notes on this clonotype: As yet, its antigen is unknown.

It was with a sample-barcoded 5' primer and a J-beta primer mix that a second PCR of about 7 to 12 cycles was run. Researchers report that a template-switch adaptor with 12 random nucleotides tagged each cDNA molecule. MiXCR, run by TCRdb on the 5' RACE reads, gives a single entry per CDR3 protein. The repertoire holds about 830,000 distinct CDR3 sequences, with approximately 65% as singletons. Aged about 6 to 95, donors were systemically healthy Caucasians from Russia. Isolated PBMCs totaled at least 6.5 million in each sample. Input material: blood. This sequence originates from a man aged 30 to 45 in good health. The chain combines TRBV6-2 or TRBV6-3 with TRBJ2-7; D call uncertain. CDR3 DNA sequence: TGTGCCAGCAGTTACTCGAACCACCAGTACTTC. Translation gives CASSYSNHQYF.